A single sample is the source of the 24 T cell receptor beta chains below, sequenced in a study of T-cell memory formation after mild COVID-19. TCRdb fed the 5' RACE reads into MiXCR, producing one record per CDR3 protein. Of 190,000 or so distinct CDR3 sequences listed, approximately 10% are singletons. Input material: PBMCs or a T cell subset sorted from them (not recorded which). Receptors were obtained from a man younger than 35 who had mild COVID-19 (a few samples of this study predate the infection). Cell type and time point are not known.

The chain recombines TRBV5-1 with TRBJ1-1; D gene uncertain. The CDR3 covers 13 residues. Germline lookup yields CDR1 SGHRS and CDR2 YFSETQ. The V gene lost 6 bases and the J gene lost 2 bases, with 11 bases spanning the gap. The CDR3 here is CASNLELNTEAFF. The CDR3 bases are TGCGCCAGCAACCTCGAGCTCAACACTGAAGCTTTCTTT.

This clonotype was seen ten or more times. The chain couples TRBV5-1 to TRBJ2-7; 9 nucleotides match TRBD2. The CDR3 is made up of 17 amino acids. CDR1 and CDR2 (germline): SGHRS, YFSETQ. The J segment lost 2 bases and the V segment lost 0 bases, leaving 9 bases of the junction unmatched. Written as DNA, the CDR3 is TGCGCCAGCAGCTTGGGGGCAGGGACTAGCTCCCCCTACGAGCAGTACGTC. Protein product: CASSLGAGTSSPYEQYV.

This clonotype was observed a handful of times. The chain combines TRBV21-1 with TRBJ1-5. TRBV21-1 is classified as a pseudogene. The CDR3 loop spans 13 amino acids. The CDR3 DNA reads TGTGCCAGCAGCAAAACCTTTCATCAGCCCCAGCATTTT. Residues: CASSKTFHQPQHF.

J is TRBJ2-3 and V is TRBV3-1; D may be TRBD1 (6 bases). CDR1 and CDR2 (germline): LGHDT, YNNKEL (reference sequence). This CDR3 contains 16 residues. V lost 5 bases to trimming and J lost 1 base, with 16 bases between them. The CDR3 sequence: CASSNLQGRGTDTQYF. CDR3 in DNA: TGTGCCAGCAGCAACTTACAGGGTAGAGGCACAGATACGCAGTATTTT.

The chain combines TRBV7-9 with TRBJ2-1, with D hard to call. CDR1 is SEHNR and CDR2 is FQNEAQ in the germline V gene (reference sequence). V was cut by 7 bases and J by 5 bases, with 9 bases left in between. CDR3 length: 12 residues. CDR3 loop: CASTRRHNEQFF. CDR3 DNA: TGTGCCAGCACCCGACGTCACAATGAGCAGTTCTTC.

This clonotype occurred a few times. The chain has TRBV20-1 and TRBJ2-7, with TRBD2 matching 11 bases. V trimming: 0 bases; J trimming: 2 bases; junction bases outside the gene matches: 12. Per the germline V gene, CDR1 is DFQATT and CDR2 is SNEGSKA (reference sequence). The CDR3 extends over 18 amino acids. The chain's CDR3 is CSARDPGASGGTPYEQYV. For the CDR3, the DNA is TGCAGTGCTAGAGATCCCGGGGCTAGCGGGGGGACTCCCTACGAGCAGTACGTC.

This chain connects TRBV18 to TRBJ2-1, with 13 bases fitting TRBD2. V lost 6 bases to trimming and J lost 9 bases; unmatched junction nucleotides: 5. Germline V CDR1 and CDR2: KGHSH, LQKENI. This CDR3 is built from 14 residues. Here the CDR3 DNA reads TGTGCCAGCTCTCCGGGACTAGCGGGGATTGAGCAGTTCTTC. Encoded protein: CASSPGLAGIEQFF.

The chain uses TRBV14 and TRBJ2-1; D is uncertain. Trimming stripped 1 base from V and 0 bases from J, with 10 bases between. The CDR3 runs to 16 residues. The germline gives CDR1 SGHDN, CDR2 FVKESK. CDR3 nucleotide sequence: TGTGCCAGCAGCCAAGCACCGTTAAGCTCCTACAATGAGCAGTTCTTC. This encodes CASSQAPLSSYNEQFF.

This clonotype has only a few counts. The chain has TRBV7-9 and TRBJ1-1; 9 nucleotides align to TRBD1. The CDR3 runs 17 residues. V trimming: 0 bases; J trimming: 1 base; junction bases outside the gene matches: 6. From germline, CDR1 is SEHNR and CDR2 FQNEAQ (reference sequence). Written as DNA, the CDR3 is TGTGCCAGCAGCTTAGCGCTTGGGACAGGGAGGAACACTGAAGCTTTCTTT. As protein: CASSLALGTGRNTEAFF.

J is TRBJ2-6 and V is TRBV12-3 or TRBV12-4; D is unclear. Trimming took off 2 bases at V and 4 bases at J, with 12 bases between the two ends. The CDR3 length is 16 residues. DNA of the CDR3: TGTGCCAGCAGTTTAAGTTGGGGATCCGGGGCCAACGTCCTGACTTTC. This encodes CASSLSWGSGANVLTF.

This clonotype has a handful of counts. CDR3 DNA sequence: TGTGCCAGCAGAATTGACTCCGCAACGGAAGAGACCCAGTACTTC. Amino acid sequence: CASRIDSATEETQYF. This rearrangement joins TRBV6-5 to TRBJ2-5; D ambiguous. The germline gives CDR1 MNHEY, CDR2 SVGAGI. This CDR3 contains 15 residues. V lost 6 bases to trimming and J lost 3 bases, with 17 bases between them.

The genes are TRBV5-1 and TRBJ1-1; 7 bases align to TRBD1. Germline loops: CDR1 SGHRS, CDR2 YFSETQ. The CDR3 runs 15 residues. The trim removed 6 bases at V and 1 base at J, leaving 9 bases unmatched. CDR3 DNA sequence: TGCGCCAGCAACACAGGGGTAACTACGAACACTGAAGCTTTCTTT. Protein product: CASNTGVTTNTEAFF.

The chain carries TRBV5-6 and TRBJ2-5; perhaps TRBD2 as D (5 bases). V lost 4 bases, J lost 2 bases, and 12 bases lay in between. CDR3 length equals 14 residues. CDR1 is SGHDT, CDR2 YYEEEE, per germline. In DNA form, the CDR3 reads TGTGCCAGCAGCCCCGTCGGGGTACAAGAGACCCAGTACTTC. Encoded protein: CASSPVGVQETQYF. The variable domain in full, with the rest retrieved from reference TRBV5-6 and TRBJ2-5, is DAGVTQSPTHLIKTRGQQVTLRCSPKSGHDTVSWYQQALGQGPQFIFQYYEEEERQRGNFPDRFSGHQFPNYSSELNVNALLLGDSALYLCASSPVGVQETQYFGPGTRLLVL.

The chain carries TRBV7-3 and TRBJ1-6; D is uncertain. The length of the CDR3 is 13 residues. Germline values: CDR1 SGHTA, CDR2 FQGTGA. Trimming pared 9 bases from V and 0 bases from J, leaving 6 bases between. The CDR3 coding sequence is TGTGCCAGTCGATACTCCTATAATTCACCCCTCCACTTT. Residues: CASRYSYNSPLHF.

This clonotype is medium-sized within its sample. This rearrangement joins TRBV4-1 to TRBJ2-2; the D gene is possibly TRBD1 (6 bases). V was pared by 2 bases and J by 5 bases, with 9 bases between. This CDR3 comprises 14 residues. Germline V gives CDR1 MGHRA, CDR2 YSYEKL. CDR3 DNA sequence: TGCGCCAGCAGCCAATTACAGGGAACCGGGGAGCTGTTTTTT. Its protein product is CASSQLQGTGELFF.

The chain recombines TRBV10-3 with TRBJ2-3; the D gene is possibly TRBD1 (6 bases). V was shortened by 7 bases and J by 4 bases, with 18 bases between the two germline ends. The CDR3 consists of 15 residues. CDR1 and CDR2 from the germline V gene are ENHRY and SYGVKD. CDR3 sequence (DNA): TGTGCCATCACTAAAGACAGGTCGGGCGCAGATACGCAGTATTTT. Its translation is CAITKDRSGADTQYF.

The chain combines TRBV7-2 with TRBJ2-3; D remains unclear. This CDR3 region has 13 residues. V dropped 3 bases and J dropped 4 bases, with 8 bases sitting between them. Germline V gives CDR1 SGHTA, CDR2 FQGNSA. CDR3 bases: TGTGCCAGCAGCTTTAGACCCTCAGATACGCAGTATTTT. This encodes CASSFRPSDTQYF.

This clonotype was seen many times. This chain joins TRBV3-1 and TRBJ2-1, with TRBD1 as a possible D gene (5 bases). The CDR3 totals 15 residues. Trimming left V 5 bases short and J 4 bases short, with 15 bases between. Germline V gives CDR1 LGHDT, CDR2 YNNKEL (reference sequence). The CDR3 DNA is TGTGCCAGCAGCAAAAGGGCCGACAGTTACAATGAGCAGTTCTTC. Translating it yields CASSKRADSYNEQFF.

V is TRBV6-2 or TRBV6-3 and J is TRBJ2-3; D tentatively fits TRBD1 or TRBD2 (5 bases each). CDR3 length: 12 amino acids. The V gene lost 8 bases and the J gene lost 7 bases, with 13 bases spanning the gap. CDR1 MNHEY and CDR2 SVGEGT come from the germline V gene. In DNA, the CDR3 is TGTGCCAGCGACCCTGGGGGAAATACGCAGTATTTT. This translates into CASDPGGNTQYF.

This clonotype was detected only a few times. The CDR3 sequence: CASSLAPGGAADTQYF. The CDR3 nucleotides read TGTGCCAGCAGCTTAGCTCCGGGGGGGGCCGCAGATACGCAGTATTTT. This chain uses TRBV7-2 with TRBJ2-3; 8 bases map to TRBD2. The V and J ends lost 0 bases and 4 bases, in that order; junction bases with no gene match: 6. This CDR3 contains 16 residues. The germline gives CDR1 SGHTA, CDR2 FQGNSA. Full variable domain (remainder filled in from reference TRBV7-2 and TRBJ2-3): GAGVSQSPSNKVTEKGKDVELRCDPISGHTALYWYRQSLGQGLEFLIYFQGNSAPDKSGLPSDRFSAERTGGSVSTLTIQRTQQEDSAVYLCASSLAPGGAADTQYFGPGTRLTVL.

The chain links TRBV20-1 to TRBJ2-3, with 9 bases lining up with TRBD2. V gave up 3 bases and J gave up 3 bases; unmatched junction bases: 7. In germline, CDR1 is DFQATT, CDR2 SNEGSKA (reference sequence). The CDR3 contains 15 residues. The CDR3: CSASGSSGATDTQYF. CDR3 nucleotide sequence: TGCAGTGCTAGTGGCTCTAGCGGGGCTACAGATACGCAGTATTTT.

V is TRBV15 and J is TRBJ2-5; D is perhaps TRBD1 (5 bases). V was shortened by 0 bases and J by 3 bases, with 8 bases between the two germline ends. CDR1 and CDR2 from the germline V gene are LNHNV and YYDKDF (reference sequence). The CDR3 contains 14 residues. The CDR3 region has the DNA TGTGCCACCAGCAGAGACAGGGCGGAAGAGACCCAGTACTTC. Its translation: CATSRDRAEETQYF.

The gene calls are TRBV28 and TRBJ1-1, with D possibly matching TRBD1 (5 bases). The germline V and J ends were trimmed by 7 bases and 7 bases, with 13 bases remaining between them. The CDR3 spans 12 residues. The germline V gene has CDR1 MDHEN and CDR2 SYDVKM. The CDR3, as DNA: TGTGCCAGCAAGGACACTAGATTTGAAGCTTTCTTT. Its translation: CASKDTRFEAFF. Variable domain in full (rest from reference TRBV28 and TRBJ1-1): DVKVTQSSRYLVKRTGEKVFLECVQDMDHENMFWYRQDPGLGLRLIYFSYDVKMKEKGDIPEGYSVSREKKERFSLILESASTNQTSMYLCASKDTRFEAFFGQGTRLTVV.

This rearrangement joins TRBV20-1 to TRBJ1-6; TRBD1 agrees at 7 bases. This CDR3 has 14 residues. V shed 3 bases and J 7 bases; nucleotides not matched to a gene: 6. In germline, CDR1 is DFQATT, CDR2 SNEGSKA (reference sequence). The CDR3 here is CSAREGARNSPLHF. CDR3 DNA: TGCAGTGCTAGGGAGGGGGCGCGGAATTCACCCCTCCACTTT.